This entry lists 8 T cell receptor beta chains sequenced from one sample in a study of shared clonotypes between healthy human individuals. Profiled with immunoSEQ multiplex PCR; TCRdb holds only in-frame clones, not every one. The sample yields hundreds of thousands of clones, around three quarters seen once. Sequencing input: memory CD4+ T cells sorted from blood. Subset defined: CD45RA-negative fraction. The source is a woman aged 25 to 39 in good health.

The CDR3 loop reads CASSIRSVEKLFF. CDR3 DNA sequence: TGTGCCAGCAGTATAAGGTCCGTAGAAAAACTGTTTTTT. The chain is built from TRBV27 and TRBJ1-4; D not resolved. The V end was cut by 5 bases, the J end by 8 bases, with 12 bases between. Germline assignment: CDR1 MNHEY and CDR2 SMNVEV (reference sequence). The CDR3 sequence is 13 residues long.

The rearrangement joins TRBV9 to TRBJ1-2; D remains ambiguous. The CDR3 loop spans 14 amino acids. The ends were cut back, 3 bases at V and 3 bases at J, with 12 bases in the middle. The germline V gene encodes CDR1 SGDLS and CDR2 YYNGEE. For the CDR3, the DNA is TGTGCCAGCAGCGAGCGGACCACCGACTATGGCTACACCTTC. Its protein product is CASSERTTDYGYTF.

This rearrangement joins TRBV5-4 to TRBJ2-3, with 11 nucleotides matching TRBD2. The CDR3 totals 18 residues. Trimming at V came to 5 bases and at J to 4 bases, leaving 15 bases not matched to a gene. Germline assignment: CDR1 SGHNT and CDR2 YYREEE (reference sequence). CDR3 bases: TGTGCCAGCAGACCCCGCCCCACTAGCGGGAGTGACTCAGATACGCAGTATTTT. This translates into CASRPRPTSGSDSDTQYF.

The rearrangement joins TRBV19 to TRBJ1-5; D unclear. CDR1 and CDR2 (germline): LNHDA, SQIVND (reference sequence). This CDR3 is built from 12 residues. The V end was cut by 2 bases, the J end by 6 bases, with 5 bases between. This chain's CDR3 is CASSISRQPQHF. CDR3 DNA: TGTGCCAGTAGTATATCTCGTCAGCCCCAGCATTTT.

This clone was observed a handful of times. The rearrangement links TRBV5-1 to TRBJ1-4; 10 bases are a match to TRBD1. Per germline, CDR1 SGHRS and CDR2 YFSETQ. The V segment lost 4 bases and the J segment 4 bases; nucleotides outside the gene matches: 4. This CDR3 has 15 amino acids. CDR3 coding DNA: TGCGCCAGCAGCGCCGGGACAGGGGTTAATGAAAAACTGTTTTTT. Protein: CASSAGTGVNEKLFF.

CDR3 protein: CASRFRLIQPQHF. The CDR3 DNA reads TGTGCCAGCAGGTTCCGGCTTATCCAGCCCCAGCATTTT. The V call is TRBV28, the J call TRBJ1-5; no reliable D call. Germline V gene sequence: CDR1 MDHEN, CDR2 SYDVKM. Deletions cut 6 bases from V and 7 bases from J, with 13 bases between. The CDR3 consists of 13 residues.

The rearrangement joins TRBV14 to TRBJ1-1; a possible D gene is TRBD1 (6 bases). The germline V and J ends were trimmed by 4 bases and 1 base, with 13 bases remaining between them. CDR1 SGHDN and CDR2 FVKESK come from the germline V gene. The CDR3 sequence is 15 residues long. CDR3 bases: TGTGCCAGCAGCCCTCAGGGGAGAAAGAACACTGAAGCTTTCTTT. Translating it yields CASSPQGRKNTEAFF.

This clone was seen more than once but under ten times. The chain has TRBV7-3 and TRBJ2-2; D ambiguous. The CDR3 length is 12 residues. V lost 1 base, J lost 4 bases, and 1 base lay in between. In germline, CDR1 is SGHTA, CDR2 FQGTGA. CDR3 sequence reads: CASSLSTGELFF. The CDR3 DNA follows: TGTGCCAGCAGCTTAAGCACCGGGGAGCTGTTTTTT.